The T cell receptor (beta chain) described here comes from a study of blood T cells in healthy people across ages. The ends lost 4 bases at V and 0 bases at J; junction bases unmatched: 6. Per the germline V gene, CDR1 is MNHNS and CDR2 is SASEGT. The CDR3 is made up of 16 amino acids. Of note for this clonotype: Its antigen is unknown.

There were at least 6 micrograms of total RNA extracted from every sample. Primed by a sample-barcoded 5' primer and a J-beta primer mix, a second PCR proceeded for roughly 7 to 11 cycles. Every molecule of cDNA carried a tag from a template-switch adaptor with 12 random nucleotides. TCRdb itself ran the 5' RACE reads through MiXCR, one entry per CDR3 protein. The sample carries 550,000 to 800,000 distinct CDR3 sequences, 32% recorded once. Study conclusions and caveats: Older individuals had lower TCR beta diversity per million T cells (the decline was roughly linear).

The chain has TRBV6-1 and TRBJ1-3; TRBD1 agrees at 7 bases. The material sequenced was blood. The receptor comes from a woman of 80 years or more in good health. CDR3 DNA: TGTGCCAGCAGTGTGGGACAGCTTTACTCTGGAAACACCATATATTTT. The encoded protein is CASSVGQLYSGNTIYF.